This T cell receptor beta chain was found in a study of shared clonotypes between healthy human individuals. Whole-study context: Participating donors consisted of two women and a few men aged 18 to 49. Three CD4 naive, three CD4 memory, two CD8 naive and one CD8 memory plate were used per donor. General study results and limits: Memory subsets generally showed lower estimated richness than naive subsets.

On this clone: Its cognate antigen is unknown.

Germline CDR1 is SGDLS and CDR2 is YYNGEE. V was pared by 3 bases and J by 3 bases, with 6 bases between. The CDR3 loop spans 13 amino acids. Naive-designated CD8 cells lacked CD45RO, were positively enriched for CCR7, and omitted terminally differentiated effector memory CD45RA+ cells. Researchers divided each subset's genomic DNA evenly across several immunoSEQ plates. Some clones are missing from TCRdb's copy, which holds only in-frame ones; the method was immunoSEQ multiplex PCR. The data hold about 2 million clones, with approximately 94% observed a single time. The genes are TRBV9 and TRBJ1-4; D remains ambiguous. Sequenced material: naive CD8+ T cells sorted from blood. This clonotype was obtained from a man aged 18 to 30 in good health. This CDR3 reads CASSGGSNEKLFF. The CDR3 nucleotides are TGTGCCAGCAGCGGGGGTTCTAATGAAAAACTGTTTTTT.